This entry lists 17 T cell receptor beta chains sequenced from one sample in a study of T cells in Graves' hyperthyroidism and ophthalmopathy. Regions amplified from RNA transcripts were the TCR beta CDR3 regions. First-round RT-PCR of the TCR CDR3 relied on the HTBI primer set. MiXCR, applied by TCRdb to the multiplex PCR reads, yields one record per CDR3 protein. This sample has about 640,000 distinct CDR3 sequences, with roughly 15% found just once. What was sequenced was blood. The receptors originated from a woman aged 45-59 years with Graves' ophthalmopathy.

This clonotype was counted ten times or more. The rearrangement uses TRBV28 and TRBJ2-7; TRBD2 agrees at 11 bases. CDR3 length: 15 amino acids. CDR1 and CDR2 (germline): MDHEN, SYDVKM. V was pared by 3 bases and J by 4 bases, with 5 bases of the junction left unmatched. CDR3 in DNA: TGTGCCAGCAGTTTTACTAGCGGGAGTGGATACGAGCAGTACTTC. Protein: CASSFTSGSGYEQYF.

This clonotype appeared many times. The chain links TRBV28 to TRBJ2-7, with D possibly matching TRBD2 (5 bases). This CDR3 is 14 amino acids long. Trimming pared 2 bases from V and 3 bases from J, leaving 11 bases between. CDR1 is MDHEN, CDR2 SYDVKM, per germline. The DNA of the CDR3 is TGTGCCAGCAGTTTACTGGCGAGGGTCTACGAGCAGTACTTC. As protein: CASSLLARVYEQYF.

Many counts were recorded for this clonotype. This chain joins TRBV7-8 and TRBJ2-7; 11 nucleotides line up with TRBD2. V was clipped by 5 bases and J by 2 bases; unmatched bases: 11. CDR3 length equals 17 residues. The germline CDR1 and CDR2 sequences are SGHVS and FQNEAQ. The CDR3 sequence is CASSHQLAGGLPYEQYF. CDR3 DNA sequence: TGTGCCAGCAGCCACCAATTAGCGGGAGGGCTCCCCTACGAGCAGTACTTC.

This clonotype was counted at least ten times. The chain employs TRBV20-1 and TRBJ2-7; D tentatively fits TRBD1 or TRBD2 (5 bases each). The CDR3 extends over 15 amino acids. The V gene's germline CDR1 is DFQATT and CDR2 SNEGSKA (reference sequence). V dropped 1 base and J dropped 2 bases, with 15 bases sitting between them. The CDR3 DNA reads as TGCAGTGCTAGAGTTCCGGGACGACAAGCCTACGAGCAGTACTTC. Its translation is CSARVPGRQAYEQYF.

This clonotype was recorded many times. The chain joins TRBV15 to TRBJ2-5; 8 positions agree with TRBD2. J gave up 2 bases and V 0 bases, and 2 bases lay outside the gene matches. This CDR3 spans 15 amino acids. Germline CDR1 LNHNV, CDR2 YYDKDF (reference sequence). Here the CDR3 reads CATSRDRGGQETQYF. In DNA, the CDR3 is TGTGCCACCAGCAGAGATCGGGGGGGGCAAGAGACCCAGTACTTC.

CDR3 loop: CSVEDRVNYGYTF. DNA of the CDR3: TGCAGCGTTGAAGATCGGGTTAACTATGGCTACACCTTC. The chain employs TRBV29-1 and TRBJ1-2, with no clear D. The CDR3 extends over 13 amino acids. Looked up from germline, CDR1 is SQVTM and CDR2 is ANQGSEA. Deletions cut 0 bases from V and 1 base from J, with 6 bases between.

The chain recombines TRBV6-1 with TRBJ2-2; D is unclear. The CDR3 contains 14 residues. Germline lookup yields CDR1 MNHNS and CDR2 SASEGT. With 4 bases removed from V and 0 bases from J, the gap between germline ends came to 6 bases. The CDR3 is CASSVWANTGELFF. In DNA, the CDR3 is TGTGCCAGCAGTGTCTGGGCGAACACCGGGGAGCTGTTTTTT.

This clonotype was seen more than once but under ten times. The chain recombines TRBV20-1 with TRBJ1-6; D is uncertain. V lost 3 bases and J 0 bases, leaving 12 bases between the germline ends. CDR3 length: 16 amino acids. Germline-derived CDR1 and CDR2 are DFQATT and SNEGSKA (reference sequence). CDR3 protein: CSARKQLHSYNSPLHF. The CDR3 nucleotides are TGCAGTGCTAGGAAACAGCTTCACTCCTATAATTCACCCCTCCACTTT.

V usage is TRBV3-1 and J usage is TRBJ1-1; TRBD1 matches 8 bases. This CDR3 comprises 16 residues. Germline CDR1 reads LGHDT; CDR2 reads YNNKEL (reference sequence). The V and J ends lost 2 bases and 0 bases, in that order; junction bases with no gene match: 5. CDR3 loop: CASSQSQGAMNTEAFF. CDR3 sequence (DNA): TGTGCCAGCAGCCAATCTCAGGGGGCTATGAACACTGAAGCTTTCTTT.

This clonotype came up many times. This chain joins TRBV29-1 and TRBJ2-7; D possibly uses TRBD1 or TRBD2 (7 bases each). V was clipped by 6 bases and J by 3 bases, with 18 bases between them. From germline, CDR1 is SQVTM and CDR2 ANQGSEA. The CDR3 is 14 amino acids. The CDR3 nucleotides read TGCAGCGTCCAGGGGGGAGGGGCGGTCTACGAGCAGTACTTC. Amino acids: CSVQGGGAVYEQYF.

This clonotype was seen many times. The rearrangement joins TRBV7-2 to TRBJ2-2; 15 nucleotides agree with TRBD2. CDR3 length equals 16 residues. CDR1 and CDR2 (germline): SGHTA, FQGNSA. Germline trimming cut 6 bases from V and 6 bases from J; bases unmatched to any gene: 5. CDR3 sequence reads: CASSPGLAGGPGELFF. The DNA for the CDR3 is TGTGCCAGCAGTCCCGGACTAGCGGGAGGGCCCGGGGAGCTGTTTTTT.

The table lists this clonotype with many counts. The chain carries TRBV19 and TRBJ1-2, with TRBD1 matching 7 bases. The CDR3 sequence is 16 residues long. In germline, CDR1 is LNHDA, CDR2 SQIVND (reference sequence). With 4 bases clipped from V and 6 bases from J, the junction kept 14 bases outside the gene matches. CDR3 region: CASSNPRQGLQHGYTF. In DNA form, the CDR3 reads TGTGCCAGTAGTAACCCTCGACAGGGATTGCAGCATGGCTACACCTTC.

The chain couples TRBV24-1 to TRBJ2-7, with D tentatively TRBD1 (6 bases). The germline V gene has CDR1 KGHDR and CDR2 SFDVKD. Trimming shortened V by 6 bases and J by 7 bases, and 15 bases separated the two germline ends. This CDR3 contains 13 residues. CDR3 sequence: CATSHHSGEEQYF. CDR3 DNA: TGTGCCACCAGTCATCACTCAGGGGAAGAGCAGTACTTC.

V usage is TRBV19 and J usage is TRBJ1-4; TRBD1 is a possible D gene (6 bases). V was shortened by 5 bases and J by 8 bases, with 18 bases between the two germline ends. The CDR3 contains 15 residues. CDR1 LNHDA and CDR2 SQIVND come from the germline V gene (reference sequence). CDR3 DNA sequence: TGTGCCAGTAGTCCGAAACAGGGAGGGATCGAAAAACTGTTTTTT. This gives the protein CASSPKQGGIEKLFF.

This clonotype was detected ten times or more. The chain carries TRBV5-6 and TRBJ2-3, with 8 bases matching TRBD2. Germline trimming cut 0 bases from V and 2 bases from J; bases unmatched to any gene: 2. Germline values: CDR1 SGHDT, CDR2 YYEEEE. This CDR3 region has 15 residues. In nucleotides, the CDR3 is TGTGCCAGCAGCTTGGTTAGCGGGGTCACAGATACGCAGTATTTT. Translating it yields CASSLVSGVTDTQYF.

The V gene is TRBV6-1, the J gene TRBJ2-1; 8 bases align to TRBD1. CDR3 size: 12 residues. Germline CDR1 is MNHNS and CDR2 is SASEGT. Germline trimming cut 5 bases from V and 12 bases from J; bases unmatched to any gene: 6. The CDR3 coding sequence is TGTGCCAGCAGTATGCCCGGGACAGGGCAGTTCTTC. The encoded protein is CASSMPGTGQFF.

In its sample, this clonotype was seen a few times. CDR3 coding DNA: TGTGCCAGCAGTTTAGCGAGGGGAGTCTACGAGCAGTACTTC. It translates to CASSLARGVYEQYF. V gene TRBV27 combines with J gene TRBJ2-7; tentatively, D is TRBD1 or TRBD2 (5 bases each). Germline CDR1 MNHEY, CDR2 SMNVEV (reference sequence). There are 14 residues in the CDR3. Between the trimmed V and J ends, which lost 2 bases and 3 bases, there was a span of 11 bases.